This TCR beta chain was recorded in a study of cytomegalovirus exposure and HLA in healthy donors. General study results and limits: Researchers counted roughly 160 TCR beta chains as cytomegalovirus-associated. When a later analysis was performed, an Asian-associated ancestry cluster reportedly had fewer N-insertions than the 666-donor mean. Sequencing depth across donors, presence/absence analyses assumed, was roughly uniform.

The PCR employed 60 Vbeta primers together with 13 Jbeta primers. TCRdb keeps only in-frame clones here, not all; method: immunoSEQ multiplex PCR. The table includes some 87,000 clones, approximately 79% detected once. Of note for this clone: Its antigen is not known.

This TCR came from a young man in good health and CMV-seronegative. Sequenced input: PBMCs.

CDR3 nucleotide sequence: TGTGCCAGCAGTGACAGGGAACGGACCGGGGAGCTGTTTTTT. It translates to CASSDRERTGELFF. This chain uses TRBV27 with TRBJ2-2; 7 positions match TRBD1. The germline gives CDR1 MNHEY, CDR2 SMNVEV (reference sequence). The CDR3 loop spans 14 amino acids. The V gene end was trimmed by 5 bases and the J gene end by 5 bases; junction bases not matched to a gene: 5.